The subject of this entry is one TCR beta chain. Its matching antigen is unknown. The data derive from a study of PD-1 blockade in mismatch repair-deficient tumors. Sequencing used immunoSEQ multiplex PCR; TCRdb keeps in-frame clones, though not all of them. The repertoire holds some 84,000 clones, roughly 80% seen once, with approximately 2.7% in the top ten. Germline loops: CDR1 SGHNT, CDR2 YYREEE (reference sequence). The V and J ends lost 2 bases and 4 bases, in that order; junction bases with no gene match: 7. CDR3 size: 15 residues. Findings of the study overall: After pembrolizumab, tumor-resident clones rose rapidly, then generally contracted before radiologic responses.

The sequence derives from an adult with mismatch repair-deficient cancer. The sequencing used peripheral blood, collected 12 weeks after starting pembrolizumab. V and J are TRBV5-4 and TRBJ2-7; TRBD1 matches at 9 bases. The CDR3, as DNA: TGTGCCAGCAGCTTACGACAGGGGGATCTTTACGAGCAGTACTTC. It yields the protein CASSLRQGDLYEQYF.